One sample yielded the 25 T cell receptor beta chains listed below, sequenced in a study of cytomegalovirus exposure and HLA in healthy donors. It was with 60 Vbeta and 13 Jbeta primers that the PCR ran. Assay used: immunoSEQ multiplex PCR; TCRdb lists only in-frame clones, some missing. This sample has 93,000 or so clones, with approximately 84% found just once. The sequenced material came from PBMCs. The receptors stem from a woman aged 18-29 years in good health and CMV-seropositive.

The table lists this clone with a few counts. This chain links TRBV6-5 with TRBJ1-1; the match to TRBD1 covers 10 bases. V shed 5 bases, J shed 3 bases, and the junction held 3 bases outside the gene matches. The CDR3 has 14 amino acids. Germline V CDR1 and CDR2: MNHEY, SVGAGI. The CDR3 is CASSAGTGDTEAFF. DNA for the CDR3: TGTGCCAGCAGTGCCGGGACAGGGGACACTGAAGCTTTCTTT.

The chain is built from TRBV6-1 and TRBJ2-2, with D perhaps TRBD1 (6 bases). The V end lost 4 bases, the J end lost 4 bases, and 10 bases lay between the germline ends. The CDR3 spans 14 residues. Germline CDR1 is MNHNS and CDR2 is SASEGT. Here the CDR3 DNA reads TGTGCCAGCAGTGCCGGGACATCCACCGGGGAGCTGTTTTTT. As protein: CASSAGTSTGELFF.

This sequence joins TRBV7-9 and TRBJ1-2; 9 bases align to TRBD1. Germline V gene data show CDR1 as SEHNR and CDR2 as FQNEAQ (reference sequence). CDR3 size: 14 residues. The V segment lost 1 base and the J segment 7 bases; nucleotides outside the gene matches: 4. Here the CDR3 DNA reads TGTGCCAGCAGCTTAGACGGGACAGGGCTTGGCTACACCTTC. It specifies CASSLDGTGLGYTF.

This sequence joins TRBV2 and TRBJ2-2; 11 positions agree with TRBD2. The germline V gene has CDR1 SNHLY and CDR2 FYNNEI. This CDR3 is built from 14 residues. The V gene end was trimmed by 7 bases and the J gene end by 4 bases; junction bases not matched to a gene: 2. The CDR3 region has the DNA TGTGCCAGCATTGGGACTAGCGGCACCGGGGAGCTGTTTTTT. Protein sequence: CASIGTSGTGELFF.

This chain uses TRBV25-1 with TRBJ2-7; the match to TRBD2 covers 11 bases. Germline CDR1 reads MGHDK; CDR2 reads SYGVNS. Unmatched junction bases numbered 12, after V lost 5 bases and J lost 3 bases. This CDR3 contains 17 residues. The CDR3 loop is CASSPRSPGLADYEQYF. The CDR3 nucleotides are TGTGCCAGCAGTCCCCGATCACCGGGACTAGCGGACTACGAGCAGTACTTC.

This chain links TRBV4-1 with TRBJ1-5, with D possibly TRBD1 on 6 matching bases. V lost 1 base and J lost 4, with 8 bases in between. CDR1 and CDR2 (germline): MGHRA, YSYEKL. The CDR3 has 14 amino acids. CDR3 sequence: CASSQVTGNQPQHF. The CDR3 DNA is TGCGCCAGCAGCCAAGTAACAGGGAATCAGCCCCAGCATTTT.

This clone was observed a handful of times. The chain is built from TRBV27 and TRBJ2-6, with unresolved D. This CDR3 contains 15 residues. V was shortened by 3 bases and J by 0 bases, with 6 bases between the two germline ends. CDR1 is MNHEY and CDR2 is SMNVEV in the germline V gene (reference sequence). The CDR3 DNA follows: TGTGCCAGCAGTTTCGTCAGCTCTGGGGCCAACGTCCTGACTTTC. Protein product: CASSFVSSGANVLTF. Filled out from reference TRBV27 and TRBJ2-6, the complete variable domain reads EAQVTQNPRYLITVTGKKLTVTCSQNMNHEYMSWYRQDPGLGLRQIYYSMNVEVTDKGDVPEGYKVSRKEKRNFPLILESPSPNQTSLYFCASSFVSSGANVLTFGAGSRLTVL.

V usage is TRBV5-1 and J usage is TRBJ2-3, with 7 bases aligning to TRBD1. Trimming cost V 7 bases and J 1 base; bases outside gene matches: 18. The CDR3 covers 18 residues. CDR1 is SGHRS, CDR2 YFSETQ, per germline. CDR3 region: CASLPGDRAFPRTDTQYF. The CDR3 DNA is TGCGCCAGCCTACCAGGAGACAGGGCCTTCCCCCGCACAGATACGCAGTATTTT.

In its sample, this clone was seen once. The rearrangement uses TRBV2 and TRBJ1-5; D not resolved. Looked up from germline, CDR1 is SNHLY and CDR2 is FYNNEI. V gave up 3 bases and J gave up 5 bases, with 11 bases separating them. This CDR3 is 14 amino acids long. CDR3 protein: CASSEAQEDQPQHF. The DNA for the CDR3 is TGTGCCAGCAGTGAGGCTCAGGAGGATCAGCCCCAGCATTTT.

This chain links TRBV28 with TRBJ1-5, with a weak D call TRBD1 (6 bases). V dropped 9 bases and J dropped 1 base, with 16 bases sitting between them. CDR1 is MDHEN, CDR2 SYDVKM, per germline. The CDR3 loop spans 15 amino acids. The CDR3 nucleotides read TGTGCCAGTGCCCAGGGGAGATGGAGCAATCAGCCCCAGCATTTT. It translates to CASAQGRWSNQPQHF.

To note about this clone: This sample includes further DNA sequences coding for the same CDR3. The chain is built from TRBV6-5 and TRBJ1-1; no clear D. Germline V gene data show CDR1 as MNHEY and CDR2 as SVGAGI. The CDR3 totals 14 residues. Between the trimmed V and J ends, which lost 0 bases and 2 bases, there was a span of 7 bases. Here the CDR3 reads CASSYSNRNTEAFF. As DNA, the CDR3 is TGTGCCAGCAGTTACTCGAATAGAAACACTGAAGCTTTCTTT.

V is TRBV27 and J is TRBJ2-5, with 12 bases lining up with TRBD2. The trim removed 6 bases at V and 5 bases at J, leaving 4 bases unmatched. CDR1 is MNHEY and CDR2 is SMNVEV in the germline V gene (reference sequence). This CDR3 has 14 residues. The CDR3 reads CASRLAGGVETQYF. The CDR3 DNA follows: TGTGCCAGCAGACTAGCGGGAGGTGTGGAGACCCAGTACTTC.

V gene TRBV27 combines with J gene TRBJ1-5, with D perhaps matching TRBD1 (6 bases). The ends were cut back, 8 bases at V and 1 base at J, with 12 bases in the middle. From germline, CDR1 is MNHEY and CDR2 SMNVEV (reference sequence). CDR3 size: 14 residues. DNA for the CDR3: TGTGCCAGCGCCCCAGGGGAGAGCAATCAGCCCCAGCATTTT. Its protein product is CASAPGESNQPQHF.

The V gene is TRBV27, the J gene TRBJ2-7, with TRBD2 matching 10 bases. J lost 7 bases, V lost 2 bases, and 8 bases had no gene match. CDR3 length: 15 residues. Looked up from germline, CDR1 is MNHEY and CDR2 is SMNVEV (reference sequence). The CDR3: CASSLEASGRIEQYF. The CDR3, as DNA: TGTGCCAGCAGTTTAGAGGCTAGCGGGAGAATTGAGCAGTACTTC.

The chain uses TRBV7-9 and TRBJ2-2; D gene ambiguous. The CDR3 consists of 15 residues. Trimming left V 2 bases short and J 4 bases short, with 11 bases between. In germline, CDR1 is SEHNR, CDR2 FQNEAQ (reference sequence). This CDR3 is CASSLTPLATGELFF. CDR3 bases: TGTGCCAGCAGCTTAACTCCACTCGCCACCGGGGAGCTGTTTTTT.

The chain uses TRBV5-1 and TRBJ1-1, with 7 nucleotides matching TRBD1. CDR3 length: 17 amino acids. The germline V gene encodes CDR1 SGHRS and CDR2 YFSETQ. V shed 0 bases, J shed 0 bases, and the junction held 8 bases outside the gene matches. CDR3: CASSLGLAGGMNTEAFF. In nucleotides, the CDR3 is TGCGCCAGCAGCTTGGGGTTGGCAGGGGGTATGAACACTGAAGCTTTCTTT.

The chain recombines TRBV4-1 with TRBJ1-4; D unresolved. The CDR3 contains 14 residues. CDR1 and CDR2 (germline): MGHRA, YSYEKL. V dropped 6 bases and J dropped 7 bases, with 15 bases sitting between them. In DNA, the CDR3 is TGCGCCAGCAGTGTGGTCAGGTTCCGTGAAAAACTGTTTTTT. Translating it yields CASSVVRFREKLFF.

The rearrangement joins TRBV4-1 to TRBJ2-3, with 10 bases lining up with TRBD2. CDR1 MGHRA and CDR2 YSYEKL come from the germline V gene. This CDR3 has 16 amino acids. The V gene end was trimmed by 6 bases and the J gene end by 3 bases; junction bases not matched to a gene: 9. The DNA of the CDR3 is TGCGCCAGCAGGGCCAACCCTAGCGGGGGTACAGATACGCAGTATTTT. Translation: CASRANPSGGTDTQYF.

The genes are TRBV5-6 and TRBJ2-2; TRBD2 agrees at 8 bases. Germline assignment: CDR1 SGHDT and CDR2 YYEEEE. This CDR3 spans 14 amino acids. V dropped 0 bases and J dropped 7; count of bases not matched to a gene: 2. CDR3 sequence (DNA): TGTGCCAGCAGCTTGGGAGCGGGGGACGGGGAGCTGTTTTTT. Translation gives CASSLGAGDGELFF.

This sequence joins TRBV30 and TRBJ1-2; perhaps TRBD1 as D (5 bases). Germline V gene lookup returns CDR1 GTSNPN and CDR2 SVGIG (reference sequence). Trimming removed 0 bases from V and 6 bases from J, with 20 bases in between. This CDR3 is built from 16 residues. The CDR3 DNA is TGTGCCTGGAGTGTGAGGTCGTTTGGGGCAGCCCATGGCTACACCTTC. It codes for CAWSVRSFGAAHGYTF.

The CDR3, as DNA: TGCGCCAGCAGCTTTTGGGGGCCGGGGGGCTACACCTTC. It is translated as CASSFWGPGGYTF. V usage is TRBV5-1 and J usage is TRBJ1-2, with D perhaps matching TRBD1 (6 bases). Trimming stripped 2 bases from V and 8 bases from J, with 13 bases between. The CDR3 runs 13 residues. Looked up from germline, CDR1 is SGHRS and CDR2 is YFSETQ.

This clone was detected only a few times. The genes are TRBV5-4 and TRBJ2-1; 7 bases align to TRBD2. Germline CDR1 reads SGHNT; CDR2 reads YYREEE (reference sequence). The CDR3 extends over 14 amino acids. Trimming took 2 bases from V and 13 from J; bases not matched to a gene: 12. CDR3 nucleotide sequence: TGTGCCAGCAGCTTTAGCGGGTCCGCTAAGAATCAGTTCTTC. Translation: CASSFSGSAKNQFF.

J is TRBJ2-5 and V is TRBV7-9; the match to TRBD2 covers 9 bases. This CDR3 is built from 17 residues. The germline gives CDR1 SEHNR, CDR2 FQNEAQ (reference sequence). V trimming: 8 bases; J trimming: 1 base; junction bases outside the gene matches: 14. In nucleotides, the CDR3 is TGTGCCAGCCAGCCTAGCGGGATCCTGCGGGCCCAAGAGACCCAGTACTTC. It yields the protein CASQPSGILRAQETQYF.

This clone was found once. This sequence joins TRBV7-8 and TRBJ1-5; D is perhaps TRBD1 (5 bases). This CDR3 has 15 residues. CDR1 SGHVS and CDR2 FQNEAQ come from the germline V gene. The germline V and J ends were trimmed by 5 bases and 4 bases, with 15 bases remaining between them. The CDR3 DNA follows: TGTGCCAGCAGCATTAGCGGGACTTCGAATCAGCCCCAGCATTTT. Its translation: CASSISGTSNQPQHF.

The V and J genes are TRBV28 and TRBJ1-2; TRBD1 is a possible D gene (6 bases). Per the germline V gene, CDR1 is MDHEN and CDR2 is SYDVKM. Trimming pared 5 bases from V and 2 bases from J, leaving 18 bases between. The length of the CDR3 is 16 residues. This CDR3 is CASSPGWRQENYGYTF. In DNA, the CDR3 is TGTGCCAGCAGTCCCGGGTGGAGACAGGAAAACTATGGCTACACCTTC.